Below, 29 T cell receptor beta chains from the same sample are listed, as sequenced in a study of cytomegalovirus exposure and HLA in healthy donors. The PCR contained 60 Vbeta and 13 Jbeta primers. Using immunoSEQ multiplex PCR, the repertoire was profiled, and TCRdb retains in-frame clones only, with some absent. The table records 130,000 or so clones, around 75% of them present only once. Sample: PBMCs. The receptor set was obtained from a woman in her forties or fifties in good health and CMV-seropositive.

The chain is built from TRBV25-1 and TRBJ2-7, with TRBD1 matching 8 bases. Germline V CDR1 and CDR2: MGHDK, SYGVNS. The CDR3 is 15 residues long. V was clipped by 4 bases and J by 4 bases; unmatched bases: 9. CDR3 protein: CASSVARDRPYEQYF. For the CDR3, the DNA is TGTGCCAGCAGTGTAGCCCGGGACAGGCCGTACGAGCAGTACTTC.

The chain recombines TRBV4-1 with TRBJ1-5, with D unclear. Germline lookup yields CDR1 MGHRA and CDR2 YSYEKL. CDR3 length: 15 residues. The V end lost 0 bases, the J end lost 7 bases, and 13 bases lay between the germline ends. The CDR3 is CASSQDHLTTQPQHF. CDR3 nucleotide sequence: TGCGCCAGCAGCCAAGATCACCTAACTACGCAGCCCCAGCATTTT.

The chain combines TRBV5-4 with TRBJ1-2; D uncertain. This CDR3 contains 13 residues. Germline V gives CDR1 SGHNT, CDR2 YYREEE (reference sequence). V lost 1 base, J lost 8 bases, and 12 bases lay in between. CDR3 region: CASSLRYAEGYTF. The CDR3, as DNA: TGTGCCAGCAGCTTGAGATATGCGGAGGGCTACACCTTC.

The CDR3 reads CSAQGYGYTF. CDR3 DNA sequence: TGCAGTGCCCAGGGCTATGGCTACACCTTC. V and J are TRBV20-1 and TRBJ1-2; a weak D match, TRBD1 (5 bases). The CDR3 length is 10 residues. Germline assignment: CDR1 DFQATT and CDR2 SNEGSKA (reference sequence). The germline V and J ends were trimmed by 6 bases and 4 bases, with 6 bases remaining between them.

This clone appeared a single time. The chain combines TRBV6-5 with TRBJ1-5, with 9 bases matching TRBD1. Germline values: CDR1 MNHEY, CDR2 SVGAGI. The CDR3 is made up of 15 amino acids. The junction had 4 bases not matched to a gene; V was cut back by 6 bases and J by 1 base. The CDR3 spells CASRRQGGSNQPQHF. CDR3 bases: TGTGCCAGCAGAAGACAGGGGGGGAGCAATCAGCCCCAGCATTTT.

The V call is TRBV4-2, the J call TRBJ2-1, with 7 bases matching TRBD1. The CDR3 covers 13 residues. The V segment lost 7 bases and the J segment 3 bases; nucleotides outside the gene matches: 3. Germline CDR1 reads LGHNA; CDR2 reads YNFKEQ. This chain's CDR3 is CASKGQIYNEQFF. CDR3 DNA sequence: TGTGCCAGCAAGGGACAGATCTACAATGAGCAGTTCTTC.

The chain couples TRBV20-1 to TRBJ2-1, with D possibly being TRBD2 (6 bases). Germline lookup yields CDR1 DFQATT and CDR2 SNEGSKA (reference sequence). The CDR3 extends over 11 amino acids. Trimming pared 5 bases from V and 9 bases from J, leaving 11 bases between. CDR3 protein: CSASRGGEQFF. In nucleotides, the CDR3 is TGCAGTGCTTCCCGGGGAGGTGAGCAGTTCTTC.

This clone occurred a few times. The rearrangement links TRBV27 to TRBJ1-1; 7 positions match TRBD1. V lost 6 bases, J lost 4 bases, and 11 bases stayed unmatched. Germline assignment: CDR1 MNHEY and CDR2 SMNVEV (reference sequence). There are 15 residues in the CDR3. The CDR3 region has the DNA TGTGCCAGCAGCCCTACCAGGACAGGTCGCACTGAAGCTTTCTTT. Translation gives CASSPTRTGRTEAFF.

V gene TRBV7-8 combines with J gene TRBJ2-7; 9 bases fit TRBD2. The CDR3 sequence is 17 residues long. Trimming cost V 6 bases and J 1 base; bases outside gene matches: 13. Germline V gives CDR1 SGHVS, CDR2 FQNEAQ. The CDR3 DNA sequence: TGTGCCAGCAGTCCTAGTGGATTTAGCGGGGGTTCCTACGAGCAGTACTTC. It translates to CASSPSGFSGGSYEQYF.

This chain links TRBV19 with TRBJ1-5; no firm D call. Trimming shortened V by 3 bases and J by 2 bases, and 11 bases separated the two germline ends. The germline V gene encodes CDR1 LNHDA and CDR2 SQIVND (reference sequence). CDR3 length: 15 residues. The CDR3 DNA is TGTGCCAGTAGTATTTACGATCGAGGCAATCAGCCCCAGCATTTT. Translated, it gives CASSIYDRGNQPQHF.

V usage is TRBV5-1 and J usage is TRBJ1-3; no reliable D call. V was trimmed by 4 bases and J by 0 bases, leaving 8 bases between them. Germline lookup yields CDR1 SGHRS and CDR2 YFSETQ. The CDR3 covers 14 residues. The CDR3 loop is CASSPQSSGNTIYF. The CDR3 coding sequence is TGCGCCAGCAGCCCACAGAGCTCTGGAAACACCATATATTTT.

The chain carries TRBV2 and TRBJ1-4, with D possibly being TRBD1 (5 bases). This CDR3 is 13 amino acids long. V lost 4 bases to trimming and J lost 7 bases, with 10 bases between them. CDR1 is SNHLY and CDR2 is FYNNEI in the germline V gene. CDR3 sequence reads: CASSAGLGEKLFF. The CDR3 region has the DNA TGTGCCAGCAGTGCAGGGTTAGGTGAAAAACTGTTTTTT.

The rearrangement uses TRBV7-2 and TRBJ2-2, with TRBD1 matching over 10 bases. This CDR3 region has 15 residues. Trimming removed 6 bases from V and 5 bases from J; junction bases left unmatched: 6. Germline-derived CDR1 and CDR2 are SGHTA and FQGNSA. The CDR3 coding sequence is TGTGCCAGCAGTACGGGACAGGGGATAACCGGGGAGCTGTTTTTT. The encoded protein is CASSTGQGITGELFF. The full variable domain, completed using reference TRBV7-2 and TRBJ2-2, is GAGVSQSPSNKVTEKGKDVELRCDPISGHTALYWYRQSLGQGLEFLIYFQGNSAPDKSGLPSDRFSAERTGGSVSTLTIQRTQQEDSAVYLCASSTGQGITGELFFGEGSRLTVL.

The rearrangement joins TRBV19 to TRBJ1-2, with a weak D call TRBD1 (5 bases). This CDR3 is built from 14 residues. With 7 bases removed from V and 8 bases from J, the gap between germline ends came to 20 bases. CDR1 and CDR2 from the germline V gene are LNHDA and SQIVND (reference sequence). The CDR3 bases are TGTGCCAGTACCTCGACAGCTGTGGGAAGAGGCTACACCTTC. Translation: CASTSTAVGRGYTF.

V gene TRBV30 combines with J gene TRBJ1-2, with TRBD1 matching over 8 bases. This CDR3 has 14 amino acids. V shed 3 bases, J shed 2 bases, and the junction held 5 bases outside the gene matches. The germline V gene encodes CDR1 GTSNPN and CDR2 SVGIG (reference sequence). In nucleotides, the CDR3 is TGTGCCTGGAGACAGGGGGTGGGGAACTATGGCTACACCTTC. Protein product: CAWRQGVGNYGYTF.

The chain is built from TRBV7-2 and TRBJ2-2; weak D call: TRBD1 (6 bases). This CDR3 comprises 15 residues. Germline V gene sequence: CDR1 SGHTA, CDR2 FQGNSA. The germline V and J ends were trimmed by 6 bases and 4 bases, with 15 bases remaining between them. CDR3 sequence (DNA): TGTGCCAGCAGTTACAGGGCCCTGAGCACCGGGGAGCTGTTTTTT. Translating gives CASSYRALSTGELFF.

V is TRBV5-4 and J is TRBJ2-7; the D is unclear. This CDR3 is 13 amino acids long. The germline V and J ends were trimmed by 0 bases and 2 bases, with 6 bases remaining between them. The germline V gene has CDR1 SGHNT and CDR2 YYREEE (reference sequence). CDR3 in DNA: TGTGCCAGCAGCTTGGGCGAGGCCTACGAGCAGTACTTC. Protein product: CASSLGEAYEQYF.

The chain recombines TRBV5-1 with TRBJ2-1; D is perhaps TRBD2 (6 bases). CDR3 length: 16 residues. CDR1 and CDR2 (germline): SGHRS, YFSETQ. Trimming stripped 0 bases from V and 2 bases from J, with 12 bases between. CDR3 in DNA: TGCGCCAGCAGCTTGGTTTCGGGAGTCGCCTACAATGAGCAGTTCTTC. This translates into CASSLVSGVAYNEQFF.

The chain recombines TRBV4-3 with TRBJ2-7, with 9 bases lining up with TRBD1. The CDR3 length is 17 residues. V lost 4 bases, J lost 6 bases, and 16 bases stayed unmatched. CDR1 is LGHNA and CDR2 is YSLEER in the germline V gene. CDR3 loop: CASSLSPPGQGHSEQYF. The CDR3 nucleotides are TGCGCCAGCAGCCTAAGCCCTCCGGGACAGGGTCATTCCGAGCAGTACTTC.

This chain links TRBV7-2 with TRBJ2-2; no clear D gene. The germline V and J ends were trimmed by 1 base and 3 bases, with 9 bases remaining between them. The length of the CDR3 is 15 residues. The germline CDR1 and CDR2 sequences are SGHTA and FQGNSA. The CDR3 nucleotides are TGTGCCAGCAGCTTAGGATCTATTTACACCGGGGAGCTGTTTTTT. Its translation: CASSLGSIYTGELFF. Based on the CDR3 plus reference TRBV7-2 and TRBJ2-2, the full variable domain is GAGVSQSPSNKVTEKGKDVELRCDPISGHTALYWYRQSLGQGLEFLIYFQGNSAPDKSGLPSDRFSAERTGGSVSTLTIQRTQQEDSAVYLCASSLGSIYTGELFFGEGSRLTVL.

The chain combines TRBV4-3 with TRBJ1-5; 7 bases line up with TRBD1. The CDR3 is made up of 16 amino acids. V trimming: 4 bases; J trimming: 5 bases; junction bases outside the gene matches: 11. CDR1 is LGHNA, CDR2 YSLEER, per germline. The CDR3 region is CASSLRWTGGDQPQHF. In DNA form, the CDR3 reads TGCGCCAGCAGCCTCCGGTGGACAGGAGGGGATCAGCCCCAGCATTTT.

The chain employs TRBV4-1 and TRBJ2-3, with TRBD2 identical over 13 bases. V shed 1 base and J 5 bases; nucleotides not matched to a gene: 3. Germline V gene lookup returns CDR1 MGHRA and CDR2 YSYEKL. This CDR3 has 16 amino acids. This chain's CDR3 is CASSQGLAGGVDTQYF. CDR3 DNA sequence: TGCGCCAGCAGCCAAGGACTAGCGGGGGGCGTAGATACGCAGTATTTT.

The genes are TRBV5-1 and TRBJ2-7; 10 nucleotides line up with TRBD1. The CDR3 is 14 amino acids. V was pared by 4 bases and J by 3 bases, with 4 bases of the junction left unmatched. The germline V gene encodes CDR1 SGHRS and CDR2 YFSETQ. CDR3 residues: CASSMTGGVYEQYF. CDR3 in DNA: TGCGCCAGCAGCATGACAGGGGGCGTCTACGAGCAGTACTTC.

The V and J genes are TRBV7-9 and TRBJ2-3; 13 bases align to TRBD2. The ends lost 5 bases at V and 2 bases at J; junction bases unmatched: 4. Per the germline V gene, CDR1 is SEHNR and CDR2 is FQNEAQ (reference sequence). There are 16 residues in the CDR3. CDR3 nucleotides: TGTGCCAGCAGCCCGGGACTAGCGGGATCCACAGATACGCAGTATTTT. Translating it yields CASSPGLAGSTDTQYF.

The J gene is TRBJ2-7, the V gene TRBV5-6; D is possibly TRBD1 (6 bases). Germline V lookup: CDR1 SGHDT, CDR2 YYEEEE. Trimming pared 5 bases from V and 12 bases from J, leaving 12 bases between. This CDR3 comprises 10 residues. The CDR3 DNA reads as TGTGCCAGCAGAAGACAGGTAAGGTACTTC. Protein: CASRRQVRYF.

This clone was seen just once. The CDR3 sequence is CASSLQETQYF. DNA of the CDR3: TGTGCCAGCAGTTTACAAGAGACCCAGTACTTC. The V gene is TRBV2, the J gene TRBJ2-5, with no clear D. The germline gives CDR1 SNHLY, CDR2 FYNNEI. V was cut by 5 bases and J by 2 bases, with 3 bases left in between. This CDR3 spans 11 amino acids.

The chain couples TRBV7-2 to TRBJ1-3, with 7 bases matching TRBD1. This CDR3 has 16 amino acids. The junction had 9 bases not matched to a gene; V was cut back by 5 bases and J by 2 bases. Germline V CDR1 and CDR2: SGHTA, FQGNSA. CDR3 sequence: CASSPQTGYTGNTIYF. The CDR3 DNA reads TGTGCCAGCAGCCCACAGACAGGGTACACTGGAAACACCATATATTTT.

V is TRBV7-9 and J is TRBJ2-1; possible D gene TRBD2, 6 bases. The CDR3 is made up of 13 amino acids. V was shortened by 6 bases and J by 7 bases, with 13 bases between the two germline ends. Germline assignment: CDR1 SEHNR and CDR2 FQNEAQ (reference sequence). CDR3 sequence: CASSRESWNEQFF. The CDR3 DNA sequence: TGTGCCAGCAGTCGGGAGTCGTGGAATGAGCAGTTCTTC.

A single count supports this clone. J is TRBJ1-1 and V is TRBV19; D remains ambiguous. V lost 4 bases to trimming and J lost 1 base, with 7 bases between them. This CDR3 contains 13 residues. Per the germline V gene, CDR1 is LNHDA and CDR2 is SQIVND (reference sequence). The CDR3 here is CASSKRGNTEAFF. Here the CDR3 DNA reads TGTGCCAGTAGTAAGAGAGGGAACACTGAAGCTTTCTTT.